The source of this T cell receptor beta chain is a study of T cell responses to AZD1222 COVID-19 vaccine. Method: immunoSEQ multiplex PCR; TCRdb's copy keeps in-frame clones and lacks some. The table has 100,000 to 120,000 clones, less than 95% seen once. The sequence was obtained from an adult in good health. The sample consisted of peripheral blood, taken on day 0 of AZD1222 vaccination.

This CDR3 is CASSLGGPTDTQYF. CDR3 DNA: TGTGCCAGCAGTCTGGGGGGGCCAACAGATACGCAGTATTTT. This chain uses TRBV27 with TRBJ2-3; D may be TRBD2 (7 bases). Germline V gives CDR1 MNHEY, CDR2 SMNVEV (reference sequence). The CDR3 consists of 14 residues. V was shortened by 5 bases and J by 3 bases, with 12 bases between the two germline ends.